The 6 T cell receptor beta chains given below trace back to one sample, sequenced in a study of T cells in Graves' hyperthyroidism and ophthalmopathy. Amplification yielded TCR beta CDR3 regions, with RNA transcripts as the source. The TCR CDR3 first-round RT-PCR relied on the HTBI primer set. MiXCR was run by TCRdb on the multiplex PCR reads, yielding one entry per CDR3 protein. The sample holds around 500,000 distinct CDR3 sequences, 20% to 25% seen once. The sample was blood. These receptors were taken from a woman in her seventies with Graves' ophthalmopathy.

This clonotype was seen repeatedly, ten times or more. The chain employs TRBV28 and TRBJ1-4, with unresolved D. The germline V gene has CDR1 MDHEN and CDR2 SYDVKM. Trimming stripped 1 base from V and 4 bases from J, with 10 bases between. This CDR3 has 15 residues. The CDR3 nucleotides are TGTGCCAGCAGTTTATTCGCGACAAATAATGAAAAACTGTTTTTT. This sequence encodes CASSLFATNNEKLFF.

This chain connects TRBV20-1 to TRBJ1-6, with 7 bases fitting TRBD1. Germline V gene data show CDR1 as DFQATT and CDR2 as SNEGSKA (reference sequence). CDR3 size: 13 residues. Germline trimming cut 4 bases from V and 7 bases from J; bases unmatched to any gene: 4. CDR3 coding DNA: TGCAGTGCTAACAGGGGAAACAATTCACCCCTCCACTTT. Amino acids: CSANRGNNSPLHF.

This clonotype appeared many times. The genes are TRBV7-2 and TRBJ2-7, with a tentative D call TRBD1 (5 bases). Germline CDR1 is SGHTA and CDR2 is FQGNSA. V was clipped by 0 bases and J by 2 bases, with 8 bases between them. The CDR3 extends over 14 amino acids. CDR3 DNA: TGTGCCAGCAGCTTAGCTGGGGCCGCCTACGAGCAGTACTTC. It yields the protein CASSLAGAAYEQYF.

The chain employs TRBV5-4 and TRBJ2-7, with a possible D match to TRBD2 (5 bases). This CDR3 region has 15 residues. The germline CDR1 and CDR2 sequences are SGHNT and YYREEE (reference sequence). The V end lost 0 bases, the J end lost 3 bases, and 13 bases lay between the germline ends. The CDR3 DNA reads as TGTGCCAGCAGCTTGGGCGGGCAAGCAGTCTACGAGCAGTACTTC. It specifies CASSLGGQAVYEQYF.

This clonotype occurred a few times. V usage is TRBV6-1 and J usage is TRBJ2-7, with 7 positions matching TRBD1. The ends lost 5 bases at V and 9 bases at J; junction bases unmatched: 13. Germline V gives CDR1 MNHNS, CDR2 SASEGT. CDR3 length: 14 amino acids. Here the CDR3 reads CASSRRDRPFGQYF. The DNA for the CDR3 is TGTGCCAGCAGTCGCCGGGACAGACCCTTCGGGCAGTACTTC.

The genes are TRBV28 and TRBJ1-4; no reliable D call. Per germline, CDR1 MDHEN and CDR2 SYDVKM. This CDR3 is built from 11 residues. Trimming cost V 8 bases and J 8 bases, with 9 bases left between them. The CDR3 region has the DNA TGTGCCAGCCTCCGTAACGAAAAACTGTTTTTT. Translating it yields CASLRNEKLFF.